The 6 T cell receptor beta chains below all came from one sample that was sequenced in a study of blood T cell repertoires in COVID-19. TCRdb's copy holds only in-frame clones and misses some; the assay was immunoSEQ multiplex PCR. The data hold roughly 360,000 clones, with around four fifths observed a single time. Sequencing was done on a sample of PBMCs or T cells enriched from blood (not recorded which). All receptors derive from a woman aged 45 to 65 who had recovered from COVID-19.

The chain uses TRBV15 and TRBJ2-2, with a weak D call TRBD2 (6 bases). V was clipped by 5 bases and J by 4 bases, with 14 bases between them. CDR1 and CDR2 (germline): LNHNV, YYDKDF (reference sequence). The CDR3 contains 15 residues. CDR3 sequence reads: CATSPRLEGTGELFF. The CDR3 bases are TGTGCCACCAGCCCTCGACTAGAGGGCACCGGGGAGCTGTTTTTT.

The chain combines TRBV30 with TRBJ1-6, with D unresolved. Between the trimmed V and J ends, which lost 2 bases and 7 bases, there was a span of 3 bases. The length of the CDR3 is 11 residues. Germline V gene sequence: CDR1 GTSNPN, CDR2 SVGIG (reference sequence). The CDR3 loop is CAWSLNSPLHF. Written as DNA, the CDR3 is TGTGCCTGGAGTCTAAATTCACCCCTCCACTTT.

The chain couples TRBV29-1 to TRBJ2-5; D gene uncertain. With 0 bases removed from V and 5 bases from J, the gap between germline ends came to 13 bases. Germline V gene lookup returns CDR1 SQVTM and CDR2 ANQGSEA. The CDR3 spans 14 residues. The CDR3 DNA follows: TGCAGCGTTGAAGATCTAGGAGCTGGGGAGACCCAGTACTTC. Protein product: CSVEDLGAGETQYF.

This clone was found once. The chain has TRBV6-5 and TRBJ2-1; perhaps TRBD2 as D (6 bases). CDR1 and CDR2 (germline): MNHEY, SVGAGI. V dropped 6 bases and J dropped 8 bases, with 11 bases sitting between them. This CDR3 comprises 12 residues. The CDR3 here is CASSGGAYEQFF. CDR3 bases: TGTGCCAGCAGCGGGGGTGCCTATGAGCAGTTCTTC.

This sequence joins TRBV30 and TRBJ1-2, with 9 bases identical to TRBD1. This CDR3 spans 14 amino acids. With 0 bases clipped from V and 7 bases from J, the junction kept 6 bases outside the gene matches. Germline CDR1 GTSNPN, CDR2 SVGIG (reference sequence). CDR3 loop: CAWSVLQGAGGYTF. For the CDR3, the DNA is TGTGCCTGGAGTGTATTACAGGGGGCTGGTGGCTACACCTTC.

This chain joins TRBV19 and TRBJ2-7; tentatively, D is TRBD1 (6 bases). Trimming stripped 5 bases from V and 2 bases from J, with 22 bases between. This CDR3 comprises 17 residues. Germline V gives CDR1 LNHDA, CDR2 SQIVND (reference sequence). The CDR3 is CASSPQGGRGTPYEQYF. In DNA form, the CDR3 reads TGTGCCAGTAGTCCCCAGGGCGGCAGGGGCACACCCTACGAGCAGTACTTC.